This T cell receptor beta chain appears in the sequencing data of a study of cytomegalovirus exposure and HLA in healthy donors. PCR was performed using 60 Vbeta and 13 Jbeta primers. TCRdb's table, derived via immunoSEQ multiplex PCR, lists solely in-frame clones and lacks some. Its listing shows 200,000 to 250,000 clones. The CDR3 extends over 15 amino acids. Trimming took off 0 bases at V and 0 bases at J, with 7 bases between the two ends. From germline, CDR1 is SGHRS and CDR2 YFSETQ. The sequenced material came from PBMCs. This rearrangement joins TRBV5-1 to TRBJ2-1; D perhaps matches TRBD2 (5 bases). This sequence was found in a girl aged 2 to 10 in good health and CMV-seropositive. CDR3 residues: CASSLGAVSYNEQFF. CDR3 nucleotides: TGCGCCAGCAGCTTGGGAGCGGTCTCCTACAATGAGCAGTTCTTC.